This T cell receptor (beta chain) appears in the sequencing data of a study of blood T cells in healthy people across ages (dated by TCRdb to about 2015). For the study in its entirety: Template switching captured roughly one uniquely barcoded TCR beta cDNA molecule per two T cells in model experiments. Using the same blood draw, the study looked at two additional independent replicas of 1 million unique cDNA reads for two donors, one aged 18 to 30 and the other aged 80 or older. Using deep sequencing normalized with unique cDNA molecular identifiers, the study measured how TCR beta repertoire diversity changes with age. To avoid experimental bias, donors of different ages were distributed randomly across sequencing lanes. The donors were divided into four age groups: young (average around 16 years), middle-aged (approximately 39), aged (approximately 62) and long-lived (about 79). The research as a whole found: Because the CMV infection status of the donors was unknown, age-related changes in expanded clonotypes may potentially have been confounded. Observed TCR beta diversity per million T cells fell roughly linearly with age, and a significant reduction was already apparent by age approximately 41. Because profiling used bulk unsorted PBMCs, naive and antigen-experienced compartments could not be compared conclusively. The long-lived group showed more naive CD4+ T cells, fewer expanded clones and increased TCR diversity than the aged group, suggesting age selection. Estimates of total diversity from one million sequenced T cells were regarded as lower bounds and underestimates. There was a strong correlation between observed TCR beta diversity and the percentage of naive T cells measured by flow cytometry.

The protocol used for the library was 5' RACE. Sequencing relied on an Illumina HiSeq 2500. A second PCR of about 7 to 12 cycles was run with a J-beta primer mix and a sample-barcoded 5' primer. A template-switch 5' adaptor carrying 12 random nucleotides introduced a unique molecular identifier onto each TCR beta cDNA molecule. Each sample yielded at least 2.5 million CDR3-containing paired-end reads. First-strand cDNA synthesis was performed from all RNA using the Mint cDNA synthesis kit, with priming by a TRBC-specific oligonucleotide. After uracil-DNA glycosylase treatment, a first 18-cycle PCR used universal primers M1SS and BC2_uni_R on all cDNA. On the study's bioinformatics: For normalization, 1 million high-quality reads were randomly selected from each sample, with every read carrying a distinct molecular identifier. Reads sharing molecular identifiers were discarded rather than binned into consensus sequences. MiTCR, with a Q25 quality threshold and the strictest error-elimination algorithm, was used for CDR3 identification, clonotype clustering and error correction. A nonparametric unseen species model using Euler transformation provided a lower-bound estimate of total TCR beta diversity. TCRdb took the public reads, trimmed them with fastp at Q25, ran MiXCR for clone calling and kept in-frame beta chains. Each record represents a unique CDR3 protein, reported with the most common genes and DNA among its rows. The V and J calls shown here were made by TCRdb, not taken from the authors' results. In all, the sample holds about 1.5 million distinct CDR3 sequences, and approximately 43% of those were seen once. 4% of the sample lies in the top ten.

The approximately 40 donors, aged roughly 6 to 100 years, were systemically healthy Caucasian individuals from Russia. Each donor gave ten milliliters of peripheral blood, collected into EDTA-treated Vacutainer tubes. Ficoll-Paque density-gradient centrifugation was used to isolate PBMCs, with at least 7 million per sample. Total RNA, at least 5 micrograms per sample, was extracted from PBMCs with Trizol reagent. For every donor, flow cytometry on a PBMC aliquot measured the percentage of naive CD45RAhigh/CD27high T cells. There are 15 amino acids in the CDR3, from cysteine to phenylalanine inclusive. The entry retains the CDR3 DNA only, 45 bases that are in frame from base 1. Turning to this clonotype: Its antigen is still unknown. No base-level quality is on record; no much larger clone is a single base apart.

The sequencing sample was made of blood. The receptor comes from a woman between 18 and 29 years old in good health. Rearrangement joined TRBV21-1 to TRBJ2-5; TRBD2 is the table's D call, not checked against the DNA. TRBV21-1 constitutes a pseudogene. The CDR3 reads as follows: CASSFRTSRWETQYF. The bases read TGTGCCAGCAGCTTTCGGACTAGCCGGTGGGAGACCCAGTACTTC.